A single sample is the source of the 2 T cell receptor beta chains below, sequenced in a study of human T cells and chemical hapten exposure. TCRdb redid the calling of the RACE reads with MiXCR, one entry per CDR3 protein. The table includes 340,000 or so distinct CDR3 sequences, roughly 6.9% detected once. Regarding time point: patch test 1, 2 weeks after DPC sensitization. Treatment given: therapeutic diphenylcyclopropenone sensitization with weekly scalp DPC. The sequencing here drew on whole blood, taken in connection with sensitization to the hapten diphenylcyclopropenone (DPC). Source of these receptors: a woman aged 18-29 years with alopecia areata. Some clones in this sample may be carry-over from other donors' samples.

This clonotype was counted many times. J is TRBJ2-3 and V is TRBV7-9; 9 bases line up with TRBD2. Unmatched junction bases numbered 6, after V lost 3 bases and J lost 5 bases. The CDR3 runs 15 residues. Germline assignment: CDR1 SEHNR and CDR2 FQNEAQ (reference sequence). CDR3: CASSFSAGGQDTQYF. The CDR3 coding sequence is TGTGCCAGCAGCTTCTCAGCGGGGGGTCAAGATACGCAGTATTTT.

The table lists this clonotype with a few counts. V gene TRBV13 combines with J gene TRBJ2-1; 9 positions agree with TRBD2. The V segment lost 4 bases and the J segment 4 bases; nucleotides outside the gene matches: 8. Per germline, CDR1 PRHDT and CDR2 FYEKMQ (reference sequence). CDR3 length: 16 amino acids. This chain's CDR3 is CASSSSSGRSYNEQFF. CDR3 nucleotides: TGTGCCAGCAGCTCAAGTAGCGGGAGAAGTTACAATGAGCAGTTCTTC. Looking up the rest from reference TRBV13 and TRBJ2-1 gives the full variable domain: AAGVIQSPRHLIKEKRETATLKCYPIPRHDTVYWYQQGPGQDPQFLISFYEKMQSDKGSIPDRFSAQQFSDYHSELNMSSLELGDSALYFCASSSSSGRSYNEQFFGPGTRLTVL.